This TCR beta chain derives from a study of lung T cells in sarcoidosis with Löfgren's syndrome. Overall study results and limits: TRAV12-1 and TRBV2 were reportedly most expanded in Löfgren's patients. Recognition of an unidentified sarcoidosis antigen was only suggested.

This clonotype was counted at least ten times. No antigen is known for it. Trimming shortened V by 6 bases and J by 8 bases, and 10 bases separated the two germline ends. This CDR3 spans 12 amino acids. Germline CDR1 reads MNHNS; CDR2 reads SASEGT. From the reads, TCRdb called clonotypes with MiXCR, one entry per CDR3 protein. This sample has 50,000 to 65,000 distinct CDR3 sequences, with over 20% found just once. The gene calls are TRBV6-1 and TRBJ1-4; D not certain. Sequencing was done on a sample of CD4+ T cells from PBMCs. This sequence was found in a human donor with sarcoidosis (Löfgren's syndrome or another form), or a control subject (not recorded which). CDR3 bases: TGTGCCAGCAGGGACCTTTGGGAAAAACTGTTTTTT. It is translated as CASRDLWEKLFF.